The clone carrying this TCR beta chain was seen repeatedly, ten times or more. The antigen remains unidentified. This sample is drawn from a study of early T cells in non-severe SARS-CoV-2 infection. Study overall: The sequenced material was bulk RNA from unsorted whole blood, and its chains were unpaired. Regarding the study as a whole: Matching with VDJdb favored anti-spike CD8 responses (missing private and CD4 specificities).

V lost 1 base, J lost 3 bases, and 9 bases lay in between. This CDR3 has 15 residues. Per germline, CDR1 LNHNV and CDR2 YYDKDF (reference sequence). In the library, individual cDNA molecules carried attached unique molecular identifiers. One entry per CDR3 protein, called by TCRdb with MiXCR from the 5' RACE reads. The table lists approximately 28,000 distinct CDR3 sequences, over 4.5% of them singletons. The chain joins TRBV15 to TRBJ2-2; D is possibly TRBD2 (6 bases). This receptor was obtained from an adult who was a healthcare worker with PCR-confirmed SARS-CoV-2 infection or an uninfected control (not recorded which). The sample in question was whole blood, obtained at baseline. CDR3 in DNA: TGTGCCACCAGCAGAGGACTAGAGCACACCGGGGAGCTGTTTTTT. Its protein is CATSRGLEHTGELFF.